A single sample gave rise to the 23 T cell receptor beta chains below, sequenced in a study of T cell responses to AZD1222 COVID-19 vaccine. Profiling relied on immunoSEQ multiplex PCR, and the TCRdb table lists in-frame clones only, not all of them. Among about 180,000 clones, roughly 91% were seen once, and the ten largest hold around 0.96%. The source was peripheral blood, collected 28 days after the second dose of the MenACWY control vaccine. The receptor source for this set is an adult who received the MenACWY meningococcal vaccine as a control.

The CDR3 DNA follows: TGTGCCAGCAGCGCTTTAAAGGGGACAGGGGGTATACTTCACTATGGCTACACCTTC. The encoded protein is CASSALKGTGGILHYGYTF. J is TRBJ1-2 and V is TRBV9; TRBD1 agrees at 11 bases. CDR1 is SGDLS, CDR2 YYNGEE, per germline. The V segment lost 3 bases and the J segment 3 bases; nucleotides outside the gene matches: 16. The CDR3 extends over 19 amino acids.

This CDR3 reads CASTLTRGVYEQYF. For the CDR3, the DNA is TGTGCCAGCACCCTCACCAGGGGGGTGTACGAGCAGTACTTC. The chain joins TRBV6-5 to TRBJ2-7; possibly TRBD1 for D (7 bases). Between the trimmed V and J ends, which lost 7 bases and 4 bases, there was a span of 17 bases. From germline, CDR1 is MNHEY and CDR2 SVGAGI. This CDR3 is built from 14 residues.

The chain recombines TRBV6-5 with TRBJ1-2; no reliable D call. There are 12 residues in the CDR3. Germline CDR1 MNHEY, CDR2 SVGAGI. Trimming stripped 7 bases from V and 4 bases from J, with 10 bases between. CDR3 sequence reads: CASTREVYGYTF. The CDR3 DNA is TGTGCCAGCACCCGGGAGGTCTATGGCTACACCTTC.

V usage is TRBV30 and J usage is TRBJ1-1; D gene ambiguous. The CDR3 has 13 amino acids. V lost 2 bases to trimming and J lost 1 base, with 8 bases between them. The germline gives CDR1 GTSNPN, CDR2 SVGIG (reference sequence). In DNA, the CDR3 is TGTGCCTGGAGTAGGAGGGAGAACACTGAAGCTTTCTTT. Its protein product is CAWSRRENTEAFF.

The chain has TRBV19 and TRBJ1-5; D unresolved. Per germline, CDR1 LNHDA and CDR2 SQIVND (reference sequence). V lost 5 bases and J 0 bases, leaving 14 bases between the germline ends. There are 16 residues in the CDR3. The CDR3 sequence is CASSPQVINSNQPQHF. CDR3 bases: TGTGCCAGTAGTCCTCAGGTAATTAATAGCAATCAGCCCCAGCATTTT. Full variable domain (missing parts from reference TRBV19 and TRBJ1-5): DGGITQSPKYLFRKEGQNVTLSCEQNLNHDAMYWYRQDPGQGLRLIYYSQIVNDFQKGDIAEGYSVSREKKESFPLTVTSAQKNPTAFYLCASSPQVINSNQPQHFGDGTRLSIL.

For this clone: The same CDR3 is also encoded by other DNA sequences in this sample. The CDR3 DNA sequence: TGTGCCAGCAGTAGCGGGGGCACCTACAATGAGCAGTTCTTC. This sequence encodes CASSSGGTYNEQFF. The chain recombines TRBV28 with TRBJ2-1; 8 bases fit TRBD2. Germline V gives CDR1 MDHEN, CDR2 SYDVKM. The trim removed 5 bases at V and 2 bases at J, leaving 2 bases unmatched. The CDR3 covers 14 residues.

J is TRBJ1-2 and V is TRBV6-6, with TRBD1 matching 7 bases. CDR3 size: 13 residues. Germline V gene lookup returns CDR1 MNHNY and CDR2 SVGAGI (reference sequence). J gave up 2 bases and V 6 bases, and 3 bases lay outside the gene matches. The CDR3 DNA follows: TGTGCCAGCAGCCCGGGACAGAACTATGGCTACACCTTC. It translates to CASSPGQNYGYTF.

The chain joins TRBV7-9 to TRBJ1-2, with D maybe TRBD1 (5 bases). The V gene lost 3 bases and the J gene lost 4 bases, with 6 bases spanning the gap. There are 12 residues in the CDR3. Germline V gene lookup returns CDR1 SEHNR and CDR2 FQNEAQ (reference sequence). The CDR3 protein is CASSLGGYGYTF. The CDR3 DNA reads as TGTGCCAGCAGCTTGGGGGGCTATGGCTACACCTTC.

The rearrangement joins TRBV4-3 to TRBJ2-1; 8 bases fit TRBD2. CDR3 length equals 16 residues. After removal of 1 base from V and 6 bases from J, the junction contained 8 bases not matched to a gene. Looked up from germline, CDR1 is LGHNA and CDR2 is YSLEER. DNA of the CDR3: TGCGCCAGCAGCCAAGTGGCCAGCGGGGGCTTCAATGAGCAGTTCTTC. This sequence encodes CASSQVASGGFNEQFF.

This clone was picked up one time. V is TRBV27 and J is TRBJ2-3, with 9 bases matching TRBD1. J gave up 11 bases and V 3 bases, and 9 bases lay outside the gene matches. CDR1 and CDR2 from the germline V gene are MNHEY and SMNVEV (reference sequence). This CDR3 region has 14 residues. CDR3: CASSLAQGARRQYF. DNA for the CDR3: TGTGCCAGCAGTTTGGCACAGGGGGCGCGGAGGCAGTATTTT.

J is TRBJ1-1 and V is TRBV29-1; 9 bases match TRBD1. With V trimmed by 5 bases and J by 5 bases, 15 bases remained unmatched. Germline assignment: CDR1 SQVTM and CDR2 ANQGSEA. The CDR3 has 16 amino acids. The CDR3: CSVLTNRGHRGTEAFF. The CDR3 nucleotides are TGCAGCGTTCTGACCAACAGGGGGCACCGGGGAACTGAAGCTTTCTTT.

This clone was recorded once. The chain couples TRBV28 to TRBJ1-5; 8 bases match TRBD1. V lost 3 bases to trimming and J lost 4 bases; unmatched junction nucleotides: 5. The germline V gene has CDR1 MDHEN and CDR2 SYDVKM. There are 15 residues in the CDR3. The chain's CDR3 is CASSLAGTGNQPQHF. CDR3 coding DNA: TGTGCCAGCAGTTTGGCCGGGACAGGTAATCAGCCCCAGCATTTT.

The chain uses TRBV28 and TRBJ1-2; a weak D match, TRBD1 (6 bases). Germline CDR1 reads MDHEN; CDR2 reads SYDVKM. Trimming took off 5 bases at V and 5 bases at J, with 9 bases between the two ends. CDR3 length: 12 amino acids. CDR3 DNA sequence: TGTGCCAGCAGTCTAACAGGGTATGGCTACACCTTC. Protein sequence: CASSLTGYGYTF.

The chain combines TRBV7-6 with TRBJ1-4, with unresolved D. V was shortened by 0 bases and J by 5 bases, with 7 bases between the two germline ends. CDR3 length: 14 residues. Germline lookup yields CDR1 SGHVS and CDR2 FNYEAQ. For the CDR3, the DNA is TGTGCCAGCAGCTTAGCGTTTAAGAATGAAAAACTGTTTTTT. Encoded protein: CASSLAFKNEKLFF.

The chain employs TRBV5-1 and TRBJ1-5, with TRBD1 matching 8 bases. V trimming: 7 bases; J trimming: 0 bases; junction bases outside the gene matches: 9. This CDR3 is built from 16 residues. Germline CDR1 reads SGHRS; CDR2 reads YFSETQ. CDR3 sequence (DNA): TGCGCCAGCGCGACAGGGGACCCCAATAGCAATCAGCCCCAGCATTTT. Protein: CASATGDPNSNQPQHF.

The gene calls are TRBV29-1 and TRBJ1-1; possible D gene TRBD1, 5 bases. In germline, CDR1 is SQVTM, CDR2 ANQGSEA. The CDR3 sequence is 11 residues long. Trimming took off 5 bases at V and 4 bases at J, with 8 bases between the two ends. Here the CDR3 DNA reads TGCAGCGTTCTCGACAGCACTGAAGCTTTCTTT. Residues: CSVLDSTEAFF. Variable domain in full (rest from reference TRBV29-1 and TRBJ1-1): SAVISQKPSRDICQRGTSLTIQCQVDSQVTMMFWYRQQPGQSLTLIATANQGSEATYESGFVIDKFPISRPNLTFSTLTVSNMSPEDSSIYLCSVLDSTEAFFGQGTRLTVV.

The chain combines TRBV21-1 with TRBJ1-2; the table's D call, TRBD1, has no DNA check behind it. TRBV21-1 has pseudogene status. This CDR3 is 15 amino acids long. For the CDR3, the DNA is TGTGCCAGCAGCAAATCTTGGACACCTCACTATGGCTACACCTTC. Protein product: CASSKSWTPHYGYTF.

This chain uses TRBV10-2 with TRBJ1-6, with 11 nucleotides matching TRBD1. CDR1 WSHSY and CDR2 SAAADI come from the germline V gene. The CDR3 contains 14 residues. J gave up 6 bases and V 8 bases, and 3 bases lay outside the gene matches. The CDR3 region is CASGGTGGNSPLHF. CDR3 bases: TGCGCCAGCGGAGGGACAGGGGGTAATTCACCCCTCCACTTT.

J is TRBJ2-3 and V is TRBV27; 7 nucleotides match TRBD1. CDR1 is MNHEY and CDR2 is SMNVEV in the germline V gene (reference sequence). Trimming removed 2 bases from V and 4 bases from J; junction bases left unmatched: 9. This CDR3 contains 16 residues. The CDR3 loop is CASSLEGAFSSDTQYF. The CDR3 DNA reads TGTGCCAGCAGTTTAGAGGGGGCTTTTTCATCAGATACGCAGTATTTT.

The rearrangement uses TRBV30 and TRBJ1-1; 9 bases agree with TRBD1. V gave up 6 bases and J gave up 0 bases; unmatched junction bases: 8. Germline V lookup: CDR1 GTSNPN, CDR2 SVGIG (reference sequence). The CDR3 is 15 residues long. CDR3 nucleotide sequence: TGTGCCTGCAACCCGGGACAGGGATTGAACACTGAAGCTTTCTTT. Translating it yields CACNPGQGLNTEAFF.

J is TRBJ1-1 and V is TRBV5-5; D unresolved. The CDR3 consists of 17 residues. Germline CDR1 reads SGHKS; CDR2 reads YYEKEE (reference sequence). Trimming cost V 0 bases and J 1 base, with 16 bases left between them. CDR3 sequence: CASSLAEAALTNTEAFF. CDR3 bases: TGTGCCAGCAGCTTGGCCGAGGCCGCCCTAACGAACACTGAAGCTTTCTTT.

The chain combines TRBV6-4 with TRBJ1-5, with D uncertain. The germline CDR1 and CDR2 sequences are MRHNA and SNTAGT. The length of the CDR3 is 16 residues. V was shortened by 3 bases and J by 2 bases, with 14 bases between the two germline ends. The CDR3 DNA reads TGTGCCAGCAGTGAACCCCCGGTTCCTCGCAATCAGCCCCAGCATTTT. Translation: CASSEPPVPRNQPQHF.

This clone has only one observation. The sample contains more than one DNA sequence encoding this CDR3. The genes are TRBV7-9 and TRBJ1-1; D call uncertain. In germline, CDR1 is SEHNR, CDR2 FQNEAQ (reference sequence). Trimming stripped 0 bases from V and 5 bases from J, with 7 bases between. The CDR3 consists of 13 residues. CDR3 DNA sequence: TGTGCCAGCAGCTTAGCGCGGGTAACTGAAGCTTTCTTT. It translates to CASSLARVTEAFF.